This TCR beta chain derives from a study of cytomegalovirus exposure and HLA in healthy donors. TCRdb's copy holds only in-frame clones and misses some; the assay was immunoSEQ multiplex PCR. The profile shows 90,000 or so clones, around 96% of them singletons. The CDR3 loop spans 15 amino acids. Germline V gives CDR1 SGHAT, CDR2 FQNNGV. The germline V and J ends were trimmed by 3 bases and 8 bases, with 16 bases remaining between them. The study's findings and limits: Most TCRs appeared rarely, but some public TCRs recurred in many donors. The authors listed 164 TCR beta chains as cytomegalovirus-associated.

Donors came from a validation cohort of over 100 subjects, distinct from the first 666-subject cohort. For this clone: Its specificity is not known.

The sequenced material came from PBMCs. The chain combines TRBV11-2 with TRBJ2-2, with a tentative D call TRBD2 (6 bases). The sequence was collected from a young man in good health and CMV-seronegative. The CDR3 coding sequence is TGTGCCAGCAGCTTCGGCGCGGGGAGCTTGGGGGAGCTGTTTTTT. It yields the protein CASSFGAGSLGELFF. The complete variable domain, with remaining parts taken from reference TRBV11-2 and TRBJ2-2, reads EAGVAQSPRYKIIEKRQSVAFWCNPISGHATLYWYQQILGQGPKLLIQFQNNGVVDDSQLPKDRFSAERLKGVDSTLKIQPAKLEDSAVYLCASSFGAGSLGELFFGEGSRLTVL.